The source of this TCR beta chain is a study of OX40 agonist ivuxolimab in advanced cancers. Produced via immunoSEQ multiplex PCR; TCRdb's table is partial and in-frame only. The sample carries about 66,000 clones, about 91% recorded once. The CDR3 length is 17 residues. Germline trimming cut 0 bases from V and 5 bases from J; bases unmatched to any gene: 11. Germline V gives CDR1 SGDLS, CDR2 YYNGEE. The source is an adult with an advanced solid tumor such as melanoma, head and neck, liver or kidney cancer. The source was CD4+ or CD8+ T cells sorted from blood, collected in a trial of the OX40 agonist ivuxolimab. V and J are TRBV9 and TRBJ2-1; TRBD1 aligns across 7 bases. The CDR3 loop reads CASSVAMGQIVHNEQFF. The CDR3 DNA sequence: TGTGCCAGCAGCGTAGCGATGGGACAGATAGTCCACAATGAGCAGTTCTTC. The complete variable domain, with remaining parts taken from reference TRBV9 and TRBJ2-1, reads DSGVTQTPKHLITATGQRVTLRCSPRSGDLSVYWYQQSLDQGLQFLIQYYNGEERAKGNILERFSAQQFPDLHSELNLSSLELGDSALYFCASSVAMGQIVHNEQFFGPGTRLTVL.